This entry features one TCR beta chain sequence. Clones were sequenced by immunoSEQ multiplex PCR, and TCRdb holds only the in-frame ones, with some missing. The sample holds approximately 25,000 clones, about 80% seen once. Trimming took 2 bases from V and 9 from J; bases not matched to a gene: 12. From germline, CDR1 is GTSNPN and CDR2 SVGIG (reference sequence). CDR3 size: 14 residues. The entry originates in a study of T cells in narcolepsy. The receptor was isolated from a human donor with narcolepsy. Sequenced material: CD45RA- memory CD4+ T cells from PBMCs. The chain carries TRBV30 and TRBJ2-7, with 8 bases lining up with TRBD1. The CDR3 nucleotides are TGTGCCTGGAGTCCATCTGCCAGGGGGCTTGGGCAGTACTTC. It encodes CAWSPSARGLGQYF.